This T cell receptor (beta chain) was identified in a study of CD8 T cells in Susac syndrome. The CDR3 length is 17 residues. The germline gives CDR1 MDHEN, CDR2 SYDVKM. The ends lost 7 bases at V and 6 bases at J; junction bases unmatched: 20. The authors reverse transcribed about 0.5 to 1 ug RNA with random hexamers. TCRdb recomputed calls from the immunoSEQ multiplex PCR reads with MiXCR, one row per CDR3 protein. The sample carries about 200,000 distinct CDR3 sequences, roughly nine tenths recorded once. The chain recombines TRBV28 with TRBJ1-2; 7 positions agree with TRBD1. Sequenced sample: CD4+ T cells from PBMCs. The origin of this receptor is a human donor with Susac syndrome. CDR3 DNA sequence: TGTGCCAGCATCCCAGGGGGGGCGCAACCGTCTATCAATGGCTACACCTTC. Its protein is CASIPGGAQPSINGYTF.